Below are 15 T cell receptor beta chains sequenced from a single sample in a study of technical replicates of blood from a few donors. Clones were read by immunoSEQ multiplex PCR, and TCRdb kept only the in-frame ones, dropping some. The repertoire holds 75,000 to 100,000 clones, roughly 94% seen once, with roughly 0.22% in the top ten. Sequenced: T cells isolated from PBMCs. The receptor source for this set is a human donor in good health.

This clone came up once. This chain links TRBV19 with TRBJ2-3; 11 bases are a match to TRBD2. This CDR3 comprises 15 residues. J lost 4 bases, V lost 6 bases, and 6 bases had no gene match. CDR1 LNHDA and CDR2 SQIVND come from the germline V gene (reference sequence). CDR3 nucleotide sequence: TGTGCCAGTAGCTCAACACTAGCGGGAGCAGATACGCAGTATTTT. It is translated as CASSSTLAGADTQYF.

This rearrangement joins TRBV5-8 to TRBJ1-1, with 8 positions matching TRBD1. The CDR3 loop spans 18 amino acids. Germline CDR1 reads SGHTS; CDR2 reads YDEGEE. Losses at the gene ends were 2 bases for V and 0 bases for J; bases not matched to a gene: 12. The CDR3 nucleotides are TGTGCCAGCAGCTTAGGACAGGGTATGGGGTATATGAACACTGAAGCTTTCTTT. It encodes CASSLGQGMGYMNTEAFF. Together with reference TRBV5-8 and TRBJ1-1, the CDR3 gives the full variable domain: EAGVTQSPTHLIKTRGQQATLRCSPISGHTSVYWYQQALGLGLQFLLWYDEGEERNRGNFPPRFSGRQFPNYSSELNVNALELEDSALYLCASSLGQGMGYMNTEAFFGQGTRLTVV.

The CDR3 DNA is TGTGCCAGCAGCTTAGAAAGGACATTTGACGAGCAGTACTTC. Its translation: CASSLERTFDEQYF. The chain couples TRBV7-2 to TRBJ2-7; TRBD1 is a possible D gene (5 bases). Looked up from germline, CDR1 is SGHTA and CDR2 is FQGNSA. This CDR3 region has 14 residues. Between the trimmed V and J ends, which lost 1 base and 5 bases, there was a span of 12 bases.

The chain carries TRBV6-5 and TRBJ2-1; a possible D gene is TRBD2 (5 bases). The germline gives CDR1 MNHEY, CDR2 SVGAGI. The CDR3 has 14 amino acids. V lost 5 bases and J 3 bases, leaving 11 bases between the germline ends. CDR3 residues: CASSQSGVYNEQFF. DNA for the CDR3: TGTGCCAGCAGTCAAAGCGGAGTCTACAATGAGCAGTTCTTC.

This clone was detected only once. The chain carries TRBV2 and TRBJ1-5; D gene ambiguous. The CDR3 runs to 14 residues. Trimming stripped 0 bases from V and 2 bases from J, with 5 bases between. Germline lookup yields CDR1 SNHLY and CDR2 FYNNEI. The DNA of the CDR3 is TGTGCCAGCAGTGAAGCCGTTCGCAATCAGCCCCAGCATTTT. Protein product: CASSEAVRNQPQHF.

V is TRBV6-1 and J is TRBJ1-1; tentatively, D is TRBD1 (5 bases). The V gene's germline CDR1 is MNHNS and CDR2 SASEGT. The CDR3 has 13 amino acids. Trimming cost V 8 bases and J 0 bases, with 10 bases left between them. The CDR3 nucleotides read TGTGCCAGCCAGACAGCGTTGAACACTGAAGCTTTCTTT. The encoded protein is CASQTALNTEAFF.

This clone was counted only a few times. J is TRBJ1-2 and V is TRBV9, with D maybe TRBD1 (5 bases). Trimming cost V 0 bases and J 4 bases, with 13 bases left between them. The germline V gene has CDR1 SGDLS and CDR2 YYNGEE. The CDR3 extends over 15 amino acids. This CDR3 is CASSVDSQGGYGYTF. The CDR3 DNA is TGTGCCAGCAGCGTAGATAGCCAGGGAGGCTATGGCTACACCTTC.

The chain recombines TRBV15 with TRBJ1-6; possibly TRBD1 for D (5 bases). Germline lookup yields CDR1 LNHNV and CDR2 YYDKDF (reference sequence). Trimming pared 1 base from V and 4 bases from J, leaving 14 bases between. The CDR3 loop spans 17 amino acids. CDR3 sequence (DNA): TGTGCCACCAGCAGAGCGGTCAGGACATTTTATAATTCACCCCTCCACTTT. Amino acid sequence: CATSRAVRTFYNSPLHF.

J is TRBJ2-1 and V is TRBV7-9, with 8 bases matching TRBD1. With V trimmed by 4 bases and J by 7 bases, 12 bases remained unmatched. This CDR3 spans 16 amino acids. Germline CDR1 reads SEHNR; CDR2 reads FQNEAQ (reference sequence). Here the CDR3 reads CASSSGTGMFMNEQFF. Written as DNA, the CDR3 is TGTGCCAGCAGCTCCGGGACAGGAATGTTCATGAATGAGCAGTTCTTC. The complete variable domain, with remaining parts taken from reference TRBV7-9 and TRBJ2-1, reads DTGVSQNPRHKITKRGQNVTFRCDPISEHNRLYWYRQTLGQGPEFLTYFQNEAQLEKSRLLSDRFSAERPKGSFSTLEIQRTEQGDSAMYLCASSSGTGMFMNEQFFGPGTRLTVL.

The J gene is TRBJ2-5, the V gene TRBV6-1; unclear D gene. CDR1 and CDR2 (germline): MNHNS, SASEGT. Trimming shortened V by 7 bases and J by 4 bases, and 7 bases separated the two germline ends. This CDR3 is 11 amino acids long. The CDR3 DNA is TGTGCCAGCACAGGTGGAGAGACCCAGTACTTC. Translation: CASTGGETQYF.

This clone was observed a single time. This chain connects TRBV27 to TRBJ1-4; 8 positions agree with TRBD1. After removal of 6 bases from V and 8 bases from J, the junction contained 14 bases not matched to a gene. The V gene's germline CDR1 is MNHEY and CDR2 SMNVEV (reference sequence). The CDR3 has 16 amino acids. The CDR3 sequence: CASSRIGQGAWEKLFF. As DNA, the CDR3 is TGTGCCAGCAGCCGGATAGGGCAGGGGGCGTGGGAAAAACTGTTTTTT.

The count of this clone is one. The chain couples TRBV15 to TRBJ2-2, with 7 bases that match TRBD1. The CDR3 is made up of 17 amino acids. V shed 3 bases, J shed 5 bases, and the junction held 12 bases outside the gene matches. Germline V gives CDR1 LNHNV, CDR2 YYDKDF (reference sequence). The CDR3 loop reads CATSRARGRGQTGELFF. The DNA for the CDR3 is TGTGCCACCAGCAGGGCGAGGGGTAGGGGGCAAACCGGGGAGCTGTTTTTT.

In this sample, this clone turned up once. The rearrangement uses TRBV27 and TRBJ1-2; D is unclear. Germline values: CDR1 MNHEY, CDR2 SMNVEV (reference sequence). Trimming cost V 2 bases and J 2 bases, with 6 bases left between them. There are 13 residues in the CDR3. The CDR3 DNA is TGTGCCAGCAGTTTAGACGGGAACTATGGCTACACCTTC. This gives the protein CASSLDGNYGYTF.

J is TRBJ1-4 and V is TRBV19; D is possibly TRBD1 (5 bases). This CDR3 contains 11 residues. Per germline, CDR1 LNHDA and CDR2 SQIVND (reference sequence). Trimming pared 11 bases from V and 8 bases from J, leaving 12 bases between. CDR3 bases: TGTGCCGGCCGGCGGGGGGAAAAACTGTTTTTT. Protein sequence: CAGRRGEKLFF.

The gene calls are TRBV10-3 and TRBJ2-1; 10 positions match TRBD2. Germline CDR1 is ENHRY and CDR2 is SYGVKD. There are 16 residues in the CDR3. The junction had 11 bases not matched to a gene; V was cut back by 7 bases and J by 5 bases. The CDR3 loop is CAIKEREGPLDNEQFF. The CDR3 nucleotides read TGTGCCATCAAGGAGCGGGAGGGCCCATTGGACAATGAGCAGTTCTTC.